This TCR beta chain came from a study of blood T cell repertoires in COVID-19. Per germline, CDR1 GTSNPN and CDR2 SVGIG (reference sequence). The CDR3 loop spans 12 amino acids. V was cut by 4 bases and J by 3 bases, with 6 bases left in between. Libraries were prepared by immunoSEQ multiplex PCR; TCRdb keeps only in-frame clonotypes and omits some of them. The repertoire includes 100,000 to 150,000 clones, approximately 71% of them detected once, and approximately 2.3% sits in the top ten. This TCR derives from a woman in her 70s with acute or convalescent COVID-19. The specimen was peripheral blood. The chain combines TRBV30 with TRBJ1-4, with a weak D call TRBD1 (5 bases). CDR3 residues: CAWKGANEKLFF. For the CDR3, the DNA is TGTGCCTGGAAAGGGGCTAATGAAAAACTGTTTTTT.